One sample yielded the 26 T cell receptor beta chains listed below, sequenced in a study of human T cells and chemical hapten exposure. Time point given: patch test 3, about 24 weeks after DPC sensitization. Noted treatment: therapeutic diphenylcyclopropenone sensitization with weekly scalp DPC. TCRdb analysed the RACE reads with MiXCR anew, one entry per CDR3 protein. The sample records about 89,000 distinct CDR3 sequences, 10% to 15% being singletons. The sequenced sample was whole blood, obtained in connection with sensitization to the hapten diphenylcyclopropenone (DPC). These receptors were collected from a woman in her forties or fifties with alopecia areata. Some clones in this sample may be carry-over from other donors' samples.

The chain combines TRBV7-2 with TRBJ2-2, with unresolved D. CDR1 and CDR2 from the germline V gene are SGHTA and FQGNSA. The CDR3 sequence is 14 residues long. V lost 5 bases and J lost 2, with 9 bases in between. In DNA, the CDR3 is TGTGCCAGCAGCGCCGGGCGAAACACCGGGGAGCTGTTTTTT. Its protein is CASSAGRNTGELFF.

J is TRBJ1-2 and V is TRBV6-2 or TRBV6-3; 7 nucleotides line up with TRBD1. Germline trimming cut 5 bases from V and 3 bases from J; bases unmatched to any gene: 6. The germline V gene encodes CDR1 MNHEY and CDR2 SVGEGT. The CDR3 is made up of 14 amino acids. This CDR3 reads CASSPDRAHYGYTF. CDR3 nucleotide sequence: TGTGCCAGCAGTCCCGACAGGGCCCACTATGGCTACACCTTC.

Remarks on this clonotype: One end of the junction does not line up with germline, which may come from a read error. This chain joins TRBV11-3 and TRBJ2-1, with TRBD2 as a possible D gene (6 bases). CDR3 length: 12 residues. Germline values: CDR1 SGHNT, CDR2 YENEEA. This CDR3 is CVSSGESDEQFF. The CDR3 coding sequence is TGTGTCAGCTCGGGGGAGTCAGATGAGCAGTTCTTC.

Many counts were recorded for this clonotype. V is TRBV7-9 and J is TRBJ2-2; no clear D. V was shortened by 4 bases and J by 4 bases, with 16 bases between the two germline ends. CDR1 is SEHNR and CDR2 is FQNEAQ in the germline V gene (reference sequence). The CDR3 is made up of 16 amino acids. CDR3 region: CASSSMSGFGTGELFF. The CDR3 DNA is TGTGCCAGCAGCTCTATGAGTGGGTTCGGCACCGGGGAGCTGTTTTTT.

This clonotype was seen at least ten times. The chain carries TRBV25-1 and TRBJ2-1; 9 nucleotides match TRBD2. The junction had 7 bases not matched to a gene; V was cut back by 1 base and J by 6 bases. The V gene's germline CDR1 is MGHDK and CDR2 SYGVNS. This CDR3 spans 16 amino acids. The CDR3 loop reads CASSESIAGEPNEQFF. The DNA of the CDR3 is TGTGCCAGCAGTGAATCTATAGCGGGAGAACCCAATGAGCAGTTCTTC.

The rearrangement links TRBV18 to TRBJ1-1; D unresolved. Germline V gene sequence: CDR1 KGHSH, CDR2 LQKENI. The CDR3 totals 13 residues. The ends were cut back, 6 bases at V and 1 base at J, with 9 bases in the middle. The DNA for the CDR3 is TGTGCCAGCTCCGAGGGTACGAACACTGAAGCTTTCTTT. Its protein product is CASSEGTNTEAFF.

This clonotype was counted between two and nine times. The rearrangement uses TRBV6-2 or TRBV6-3 and TRBJ1-6; D gene ambiguous. Trimming took 3 bases from V and 7 from J, leaving 7 bases between them. There are 13 residues in the CDR3. Germline CDR1 MNHEY, CDR2 SVGEGT. CDR3: CASSYDGNSPLHF. The DNA of the CDR3 is TGTGCCAGCAGTTATGATGGCAATTCACCCCTCCACTTT.

This clonotype was seen at least ten times. V and J are TRBV6-2 or TRBV6-3 and TRBJ2-1, with a weak D call TRBD2 (5 bases). Germline V CDR1 and CDR2: MNHEY, SVGEGT. Trimming removed 0 bases from V and 13 bases from J, with 19 bases in between. The CDR3 length is 15 residues. The CDR3 nucleotides are TGTGCCAGCAGTTACTCGAGGTCGGACTCCGCACCTCAGTTCTTC. Amino acids: CASSYSRSDSAPQFF.

In this sample, this clonotype turned up many times. The V call is TRBV18, the J call TRBJ2-7, with 7 bases identical to TRBD1. Unmatched junction bases numbered 4, after V lost 5 bases and J lost 3 bases. The CDR3 contains 13 residues. The germline gives CDR1 KGHSH, CDR2 LQKENI. CDR3 DNA sequence: TGTGCCAGCTCAGAGACAGGGATCTACGAGCAGTACTTC. This gives the protein CASSETGIYEQYF.

The chain combines TRBV10-3 with TRBJ2-7, with D perhaps matching TRBD1 or TRBD2 (5 bases each). Trimming took 2 bases from V and 2 from J, leaving 10 bases between them. There are 14 residues in the CDR3. The germline V gene encodes CDR1 ENHRY and CDR2 SYGVKD. CDR3 amino acids: CAISEGDRTYEQYF. CDR3 coding DNA: TGTGCCATCAGTGAGGGGGACCGGACCTACGAGCAGTACTTC.

This clonotype was seen many times. The chain recombines TRBV18 with TRBJ1-1; unclear D gene. The germline V gene has CDR1 KGHSH and CDR2 LQKENI. This CDR3 has 14 amino acids. Trimming took off 1 base at V and 1 base at J, with 7 bases between the two ends. CDR3 sequence (DNA): TGTGCCAGCTCACCACAGGCAGGGAACACTGAAGCTTTCTTT. This encodes CASSPQAGNTEAFF.

This clonotype was detected many times. This chain uses TRBV10-3 with TRBJ2-5; 7 nucleotides match TRBD2. Trimming at V came to 3 bases and at J to 4 bases, leaving 11 bases not matched to a gene. CDR1 is ENHRY and CDR2 is SYGVKD in the germline V gene. The CDR3 consists of 16 residues. The CDR3 here is CAISDVPGGASETQYF. The CDR3 region has the DNA TGTGCCATCAGTGATGTCCCGGGGGGAGCGTCAGAGACCCAGTACTTC.

The chain joins TRBV2 to TRBJ1-4; no reliable D call. This CDR3 has 10 amino acids. Germline V gene data show CDR1 as SNHLY and CDR2 as FYNNEI. V lost 6 bases and J 14 bases, leaving 10 bases between the germline ends. The CDR3 is CASRGDKLFF. The CDR3 region has the DNA TGTGCCAGCAGGGGAGACAAGCTGTTTTTT. Looking up the rest from reference TRBV2 and TRBJ1-4 gives the full variable domain: EPEVTQTPSHQVTQMGQEVILRCVPISNHLYFYWYRQILGQKVEFLVSFYNNEISEKSEIFDDQFSVERPDGSNFTLKIRSTKLEDSAMYFCASRGDKLFFGSGTQLSVL.

The gene calls are TRBV29-1 and TRBJ2-1; D may be TRBD2 (6 bases). This CDR3 has 13 residues. V dropped 6 bases and J dropped 8 bases, with 17 bases sitting between them. CDR1 is SQVTM, CDR2 ANQGSEA, per germline. CDR3 in DNA: TGCAGCGTCCTTAGCGGACCCGGGGATGAGCAGTTCTTC. Residues: CSVLSGPGDEQFF.

This clonotype was detected many times. The chain is built from TRBV2 and TRBJ2-3, with D possibly being TRBD2 (6 bases). CDR1 SNHLY and CDR2 FYNNEI come from the germline V gene. Trimming removed 6 bases from V and 2 bases from J, with 15 bases in between. The CDR3 extends over 15 amino acids. As DNA, the CDR3 is TGTGCCAGCAGGCGTAGCGGAGCTACCACAGATACGCAGTATTTT. This codes for CASRRSGATTDTQYF.

This chain joins TRBV7-9 and TRBJ2-1, with D unresolved. V lost 5 bases and J 4 bases, leaving 6 bases between the germline ends. The germline V gene encodes CDR1 SEHNR and CDR2 FQNEAQ (reference sequence). The CDR3 sequence is 12 residues long. The CDR3 is CASSPQYNEQFF. DNA of the CDR3: TGTGCCAGCAGCCCTCAGTACAATGAGCAGTTCTTC.

There are many counts of this clonotype. The chain joins TRBV27 to TRBJ2-1; TRBD1 matches at 9 bases. The CDR3 consists of 14 residues. Trimming took 6 bases from V and 9 from J; bases not matched to a gene: 9. In germline, CDR1 is MNHEY, CDR2 SMNVEV (reference sequence). As DNA, the CDR3 is TGTGCCAGCAGAACCTGGACAGGGGACCCTGAGCAGTTCTTC. As protein: CASRTWTGDPEQFF.

The chain recombines TRBV7-9 with TRBJ2-2, with 7 bases aligning to TRBD2. The CDR3 totals 16 residues. The V gene's germline CDR1 is SEHNR and CDR2 FQNEAQ (reference sequence). Trimming cost V 5 bases and J 5 bases; bases outside gene matches: 11. Here the CDR3 DNA reads TGTGCCAGCAGCCCCCGACTAGCCTCGAGGACCGGGGAGCTGTTTTTT. This encodes CASSPRLASRTGELFF.

This clonotype was found a few times. This rearrangement joins TRBV6-5 to TRBJ2-7, with 8 bases matching TRBD2. Germline V gene lookup returns CDR1 MNHEY and CDR2 SVGAGI. CDR3 length: 13 residues. Trimming took 6 bases from V and 7 from J; bases not matched to a gene: 8. This CDR3 is CASSHLSGGEQYF. The CDR3 nucleotides read TGTGCCAGCAGCCACCTCTCGGGGGGGGAGCAGTACTTC.

The chain combines TRBV12-3 or TRBV12-4 with TRBJ2-7; TRBD2 might be the D (5 bases). Trimming removed 1 base at V and 3 bases at J, with 10 bases between. CDR3 length equals 14 residues. The CDR3 sequence is CASSLGGRHYEQYF. The CDR3 DNA is TGTGCCAGCAGTTTAGGTGGGAGACACTACGAGCAGTACTTC.

This chain links TRBV7-8 with TRBJ2-7, with D maybe TRBD2 (5 bases). This CDR3 comprises 12 residues. The germline V gene has CDR1 SGHVS and CDR2 FQNEAQ. Trimming left V 3 bases short and J 3 bases short, with 6 bases between. The CDR3 here is CASSLGSYEQYF. The CDR3, as DNA: TGTGCCAGCAGCTTGGGGAGCTACGAGCAGTACTTC.

This clonotype was counted a few times. The genes are TRBV10-1 and TRBJ1-1, with 8 positions matching TRBD1. Per the germline V gene, CDR1 is WNHNN and CDR2 is SYGVQD (reference sequence). V shed 8 bases and J 4 bases; nucleotides not matched to a gene: 6. The CDR3 contains 13 residues. The CDR3, as DNA: TGCGCCAGCGGTGGACAGGGAAGCACTGAAGCTTTCTTT. Translation: CASGGQGSTEAFF.

This clonotype showed up many times. V gene TRBV7-9 combines with J gene TRBJ2-2; TRBD1 aligns across 7 bases. The V gene's germline CDR1 is SEHNR and CDR2 FQNEAQ (reference sequence). There are 16 residues in the CDR3. Trimming took 5 bases from V and 4 from J; bases not matched to a gene: 10. CDR3 DNA sequence: TGTGCCAGCAGCGCTGCCGGACAGGCGGTCACCGGGGAGCTGTTTTTT. Amino acids: CASSAAGQAVTGELFF.

The CDR3: CASSHYRNTEAFF. The CDR3 DNA sequence: TGTGCCAGCAGCCACTACAGAAACACTGAAGCTTTCTTT. This chain uses TRBV11-2 with TRBJ1-1; D is uncertain. The CDR3 extends over 13 amino acids. Germline CDR1 and CDR2: SGHAT and FQNNGV. V lost 5 bases, J lost 2 bases, and 9 bases lay in between.

The gene calls are TRBV19 and TRBJ2-3, with no clear D. The germline V gene has CDR1 LNHDA and CDR2 SQIVND (reference sequence). The CDR3 has 15 amino acids. The germline V and J ends were trimmed by 0 bases and 2 bases, with 9 bases remaining between them. CDR3 sequence reads: CASSIDSTYTDTQYF. CDR3 sequence (DNA): TGTGCCAGTAGTATAGATAGCACGTACACAGATACGCAGTATTTT.

This clonotype came up many times. V is TRBV10-3 and J is TRBJ2-1; 8 nucleotides line up with TRBD1. The V segment lost 5 bases and the J segment 13 bases; nucleotides outside the gene matches: 4. Germline V gene data show CDR1 as ENHRY and CDR2 as SYGVKD. This CDR3 comprises 11 residues. DNA for the CDR3: TGTGCCATCAGTTTAGGACAGGGTCAGTTCTTC. It is translated as CAISLGQGQFF.